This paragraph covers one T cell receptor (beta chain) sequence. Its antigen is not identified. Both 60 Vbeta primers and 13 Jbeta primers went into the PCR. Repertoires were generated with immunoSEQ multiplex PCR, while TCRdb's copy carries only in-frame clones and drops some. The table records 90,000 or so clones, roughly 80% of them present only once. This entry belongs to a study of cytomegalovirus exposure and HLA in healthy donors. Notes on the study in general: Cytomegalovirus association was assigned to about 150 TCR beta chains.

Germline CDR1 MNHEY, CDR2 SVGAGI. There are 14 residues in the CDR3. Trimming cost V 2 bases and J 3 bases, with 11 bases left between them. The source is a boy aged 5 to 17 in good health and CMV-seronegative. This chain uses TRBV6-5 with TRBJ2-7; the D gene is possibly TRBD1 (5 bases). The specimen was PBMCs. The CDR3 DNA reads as TGTGCCAGCAGTTACGGTGGCGGACACTACGAGCAGTACTTC. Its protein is CASSYGGGHYEQYF.